This T cell receptor beta chain is drawn from a study of shared clonotypes between healthy human individuals (dated by TCRdb to the early 2020s). Regarding the complete study: A few men and two women, aged 18 to 49 years, made up the cohort. Per donor, leukapheresis produced somewhere between about 0.9 and 9 billion PBMCs. Different laboratories and diverse techniques were used to prepare libraries and sequence TCR repertoires, to increase sequencing depth and limit assay-specific biases. For each donor, CD4 naive and CD4 memory were each run on three plates, CD8 naive on two plates, and CD8 memory on one plate. The study deeply sequenced blood TCR repertoires of several healthy adults to estimate repertoire size and the extent of clonotype sharing between individuals. Study-wide findings and limitations: Rarefaction of sorted-subset datasets indicated incomplete sequencing despite the large sequencing depth. Based on pairwise subsampling, the degree of clonotype sharing among donors was expected to be affected by sequencing depth. Higher generation probabilities were observed for clonotypes shared by all four sorted-subset donors than for non-shared clonotypes. Only blood was sampled, and tissue TCR repertoires likely differ from those in blood. Larger estimated clonotype richness was generally found for naive subsets than for memory subsets. Across a few donors, about 5.2% of naive CD4, approximately 4% of naive CD8, about 2.3% of memory CD4, and approximately 0.42% of memory CD8 clonotypes were shared. Because the study included a small number of donors, the genetic and exposure-history diversity represented was limited.

TCR CDR3 regions were amplified from genomic DNA by multiplex PCR using the deep immunoSEQ assay. Extracted genomic DNA from each cell subset was spread evenly across all wells of several immunoSEQ 96-well plates, with each plate serving as a replicate. For sorted subsets, roughly 190 ng of genomic DNA, equivalent to 30,000 or so T cell genomes, went into each replicate PCR. Purified libraries were quantified with a Qubit 3.0 fluorometer, sized on a Bioanalyzer 2100, and re-quantified with the KAPA Library Quantification kit. A separate single-read 150-cycle Illumina NextSeq 550 flow cell was used to sequence each immunoSEQ 96-well plate. The authors processed their data as follows. Because the immunoSEQ output included only junctional sequences and no quality scores, the filtering could not be the same as the filtering used for full-length reads. To assign V/J genes and CDR3, sequences were annotated against IMGT germline references using PyIR, a Python wrapper for IgBLAST v1.9. Reads were removed for weak V/J assignments (E-value above 1e-6), missing CDR3, stop codons, out-of-frame junctions, or ambiguous translated residues. V3J clonotypes were defined as sequences sharing the same inferred V gene, J gene, and CDR3 amino acid sequence. Percentage overlap between repertoires was computed as shared unique clonotypes divided by the size of the smaller repertoire. Repertoire richness was assessed with RTK rarefaction, the Chao1 estimator, and Recon v2.1 estimates of unobserved clonotypes. Generation probabilities for all TCRbeta clonotypes obtained by the gDNA method from a handful of donors were computed using OLGA. TCRdb provides this immuneACCESS table in a form limited to in-frame rearrangements. Some clones are lacking; in checked studies, under half of them reflect an unresolved V gene, and why the rest are absent is not known. The V and J calls and clone size were taken over from that table, and D and trimming were inferred from the DNA. The sample table records millions of clones; 95% of these occur just once. The top ten hold more than 0.1% of the sample.

About this clone itself: Its specific antigen is unknown. A much bigger clone sits one base away, suggesting this may be a read error. Within the sample, other DNA sequences also encode this same CDR3.

The donors were healthy, HIV-negative adults who had no recently reported acute infections or vaccinations. Every donor was a Caucasian adult living in Nashville, Tennessee, USA. Magnetic negative selection was used to enrich CD4+ T cells, after which naive cells were positively selected on CD45RA and the negative fraction became the memory subset. Blood was obtained by leukapheresis, after which PBMCs were separated by Ficoll-Histopaque density gradient centrifugation and cryopreserved in liquid nitrogen vapor phase. Analytical flow cytometry was used to check the purity and quantity of every magnetically sorted T cell population. Genomic DNA was isolated from each sorted fraction and quantified by UV absorbance on a Nanodrop 2000c. The CDR1 and CDR2 encoded by the germline V gene (reference sequence) are SEHNR and FQNEAQ. Measured from the cysteine to the phenylalanine, the CDR3 is 13 residues long. Of all the DNA, just the CDR3 is kept, 39 bases in frame from base 1. V is shortened by 3 bases, J by 1 base, and the region joining them spans 6 bases.

The clonotype originates from a man younger than 30 in good health. The V gene is TRBV7-9 and the J gene is TRBJ1-1, with the D gene not clear enough to name. Sequenced material: naive CD4+ T cells sorted from blood. In light of the paper, this sample's cell subset or site label describes: CD45RA+ positively selected. The CDR3 region: CASSLAENTEAFF. The bases read TGTGCCAGCAGCTTGGCAGAGAACACTGAAGCTTTCTTT. The CDR3 plus the reference TRBV7-9 and TRBJ1-1 genes for the other parts give the full variable domain: DTGVSQNPRHKITKRGQNVTFRCDPISEHNRLYWYRQTLGQGPEFLTYFQNEAQLEKSRLLSDRFSAERPKGSFSTLEIQRTEQGDSAMYLCASSLAENTEAFFGQGTRLTVV.